One sample yielded the 23 T cell receptor beta chains listed below, sequenced in a study of blood T cell repertoires in COVID-19. Sequencing used immunoSEQ multiplex PCR; TCRdb keeps in-frame clones, though not all of them. The repertoire consists of about 150,000 clones, with 80% to 90% occurring once and the leading ten covering 2.5% to 3%. The sequenced sample consisted of peripheral blood. The receptors were gathered from a man in his fifties or sixties with active or convalescent COVID-19.

The genes are TRBV29-1 and TRBJ2-7, with 9 bases lining up with TRBD2. The CDR3 spans 14 residues. V shed 4 bases, J shed 2 bases, and the junction held 6 bases outside the gene matches. Germline V gives CDR1 SQVTM, CDR2 ANQGSEA. CDR3 sequence (DNA): TGCAGCGTTGCGGGGACTAGCAAAACCTACGAGCAGTACTTC. Its protein is CSVAGTSKTYEQYF.

In this sample, this clone turned up once. CDR3 DNA: TGTGCCAGCAGTGGGCCAGGGGGAAATTCACCCCTCCACTTT. It yields the protein CASSGPGGNSPLHF. The chain is built from TRBV2 and TRBJ1-6; 7 bases are shared with TRBD1. The germline V gene has CDR1 SNHLY and CDR2 FYNNEI. CDR3 length equals 14 residues. V was pared by 4 bases and J by 7 bases, with 4 bases of the junction left unmatched. Combining the CDR3 with reference TRBV2 and TRBJ1-6 gives the whole variable domain EPEVTQTPSHQVTQMGQEVILRCVPISNHLYFYWYRQILGQKVEFLVSFYNNEISEKSEIFDDQFSVERPDGSNFTLKIRSTKLEDSAMYFCASSGPGGNSPLHFGNGTRLTVT.

The V and J genes are TRBV7-2 and TRBJ2-7, with D unresolved. Germline values: CDR1 SGHTA, CDR2 FQGNSA. The CDR3 has 14 residues. The ends were cut back, 0 bases at V and 5 bases at J, with 11 bases in the middle. The CDR3 loop reads CASSLAPSVNEQYF. The CDR3 DNA follows: TGTGCCAGCAGCTTAGCCCCGAGTGTGAACGAGCAGTACTTC.

The CDR3: CASSQAKLGEQYF. In DNA form, the CDR3 reads TGTGCCAGCAGCCAAGCCAAGCTAGGAGAGCAGTACTTC. The chain uses TRBV14 and TRBJ2-7, with D uncertain. Germline lookup yields CDR1 SGHDN and CDR2 FVKESK. Trimming removed 1 base at V and 7 bases at J, with 11 bases between. The CDR3 covers 13 residues.

This clone was detected once. V usage is TRBV15 and J usage is TRBJ1-5; D possibly corresponds to TRBD1 (5 bases). Germline values: CDR1 LNHNV, CDR2 YYDKDF (reference sequence). V was cut by 3 bases and J by 7 bases, with 13 bases left in between. The CDR3 spans 14 residues. As DNA, the CDR3 is TGTGCCACCAGCAGGTCGGGGGTGGGACAGCCCCAGCATTTT. This sequence encodes CATSRSGVGQPQHF. The full variable domain, its missing parts supplied by reference TRBV15 and TRBJ1-5, is DAMVIQNPRYQVTQFGKPVTLSCSQTLNHNVMYWYQQKSSQAPKLLFHYYDKDFNNEADTPDNFQSRRPNTSFCFLDIRSPGLGDTAMYLCATSRSGVGQPQHFGDGTRLSIL.

On this clone: Germline is not matched at one junction end, which may reflect a read error. The V call is TRBV7-7, the J call TRBJ2-7; maybe TRBD1 (8 bases). The germline V gene has CDR1 SSHAT and CDR2 FNYEAQ (reference sequence). The CDR3 is made up of 18 amino acids. CDR3 amino acids: CASSLVQGAREMSYEQYF. CDR3 DNA: TGTGCTAGCAGCTTAGTTCAGGGGGCGCGGGAGATGAGCTACGAGCAGTACTTC.

This chain uses TRBV4-1 with TRBJ2-5, with TRBD2 identical over 8 bases. This CDR3 has 15 residues. V was clipped by 1 base and J by 5 bases; unmatched bases: 6. The germline V gene encodes CDR1 MGHRA and CDR2 YSYEKL. The CDR3 loop reads CASSQGEREWETQYF. CDR3 sequence (DNA): TGCGCCAGCAGCCAAGGGGAGCGGGAGTGGGAGACCCAGTACTTC.

The chain has TRBV5-6 and TRBJ2-5; the D gene is possibly TRBD2 (6 bases). Trimming cost V 0 bases and J 3 bases, with 21 bases left between them. The CDR3 covers 18 residues. The germline CDR1 and CDR2 sequences are SGHDT and YYEEEE. CDR3 in amino acids: CASSLGSPRWIAEETQYF. The CDR3 DNA is TGTGCCAGCAGCTTGGGGAGCCCCCGGTGGATAGCGGAAGAGACCCAGTACTTC.

The chain joins TRBV7-8 to TRBJ2-1, with TRBD2 matching over 10 bases. CDR3 length equals 19 residues. V shed 0 bases and J 6 bases; nucleotides not matched to a gene: 14. CDR1 and CDR2 (germline): SGHVS, FQNEAQ. This CDR3 reads CASSLAGLAGVLVANEQFF. The DNA of the CDR3 is TGTGCCAGCAGCTTAGCGGGGCTAGCGGGAGTGTTGGTCGCCAATGAGCAGTTCTTC.

This clone turned up a few times. Other DNA sequences within the sample encode an identical CDR3. The chain recombines TRBV3-1 (or the pseudogene TRBV3-2) with TRBJ1-1; D call uncertain. The germline gives CDR1 LGHDT, CDR2 YNNKEL (reference sequence). CDR3 length equals 14 residues. Trimming took 4 bases from V and 2 from J, leaving 11 bases between them. CDR3 residues: CASSPRTGNTEAFF. CDR3 in DNA: TGTGCCAGCAGCCCCCGGACGGGAAACACTGAAGCTTTCTTT.

The V gene is TRBV6-6, the J gene TRBJ2-7, with D perhaps TRBD1 (6 bases). Germline loops: CDR1 MNHNY, CDR2 SVGAGI (reference sequence). V was shortened by 6 bases and J by 0 bases, with 6 bases between the two germline ends. The CDR3 contains 12 residues. DNA of the CDR3: TGTGCCAGCAGGGGGGCCTCCTACGAGCAGTACTTC. It specifies CASRGASYEQYF.

CDR3 sequence reads: CASKRTGVPLNYGYTF. The CDR3 DNA reads TGTGCCAGTAAGCGGACAGGGGTCCCCCTTAACTATGGCTACACCTTC. The V call is TRBV19, the J call TRBJ1-2; 9 bases line up with TRBD1. Germline V CDR1 and CDR2: LNHDA, SQIVND (reference sequence). This CDR3 is built from 16 residues. The junction had 10 bases not matched to a gene; V was cut back by 7 bases and J by 1 base.

The V call is TRBV30, the J call TRBJ1-2; 7 positions match TRBD1. The germline CDR1 and CDR2 sequences are GTSNPN and SVGIG (reference sequence). The junction had 10 bases not matched to a gene; V was cut back by 7 bases and J by 11 bases. This CDR3 comprises 11 residues. The CDR3 coding sequence is TGTGCCTCCCTCGTGGCAGGGGGTTACACCTTC. Its protein is CASLVAGGYTF.

The chain recombines TRBV24-1 with TRBJ1-5, with D maybe TRBD1 (5 bases). Germline V gene lookup returns CDR1 KGHDR and CDR2 SFDVKD. The CDR3 covers 13 residues. V lost 10 bases and J 2 bases, leaving 11 bases between the germline ends. The CDR3 coding sequence is TGTGCCACGCAGGGTGTCGGCAATCAGCCCCAGCATTTT. This sequence encodes CATQGVGNQPQHF.

V gene TRBV6-1 combines with J gene TRBJ2-7; 12 bases line up with TRBD2. CDR1 is MNHNS, CDR2 SASEGT, per germline. CDR3 length: 15 amino acids. V lost 3 bases, J lost 2 bases, and 2 bases stayed unmatched. Here the CDR3 DNA reads TGTGCCAGCAGTGATTCTAGCGGGAGGGCCTACGAGCAGTACTTC. This encodes CASSDSSGRAYEQYF.

The rearrangement joins TRBV29-1 to TRBJ2-1; D gene ambiguous. This CDR3 contains 11 residues. Germline V CDR1 and CDR2: SQVTM, ANQGSEA. V shed 2 bases and J shed 10 bases, with 9 bases lying between them. The CDR3 DNA is TGCAGCGTTGAAACCGGTCTGGAGCAGTTCTTC. It codes for CSVETGLEQFF.

This rearrangement joins TRBV5-1 to TRBJ2-7; 7 bases map to TRBD1. Germline V gene data show CDR1 as SGHRS and CDR2 as YFSETQ. This CDR3 comprises 14 residues. J gave up 3 bases and V 4 bases, and 7 bases lay outside the gene matches. The chain's CDR3 is CASSRDRVGYEQYF. The CDR3 region has the DNA TGCGCCAGCAGCCGTGACAGGGTAGGCTACGAGCAGTACTTC.

This chain links TRBV29-1 with TRBJ2-2, with 7 bases identical to TRBD1. The CDR3 length is 14 residues. V trimming: 4 bases; J trimming: 5 bases; junction bases outside the gene matches: 7. CDR1 and CDR2 from the germline V gene are SQVTM and ANQGSEA. CDR3 sequence: CSVGQGVATGELFF. The CDR3 DNA reads as TGCAGCGTTGGACAGGGAGTCGCGACCGGGGAGCTGTTTTTT.

This clone was observed a single time. CDR3 in DNA: TGTGCCAGCAGCTCGGACTGGAGCTCCTACAATGAGCAGTTCTTC. It is translated as CASSSDWSSYNEQFF. This rearrangement joins TRBV7-3 to TRBJ2-1, with D possibly being TRBD2 (5 bases). Per germline, CDR1 SGHTA and CDR2 FQGTGA. The CDR3 consists of 15 residues. The ends were cut back, 4 bases at V and 0 bases at J, with 10 bases in the middle.

The chain uses TRBV30 and TRBJ1-3; the D is unclear. The germline gives CDR1 GTSNPN, CDR2 SVGIG (reference sequence). This CDR3 has 14 residues. The V gene lost 3 bases and the J gene lost 3 bases, with 12 bases spanning the gap. CDR3 amino acids: CAWRLRSFGNTIYF. CDR3 nucleotides: TGTGCCTGGAGACTACGAAGCTTTGGAAACACCATATATTTT.

This chain joins TRBV6-5 and TRBJ1-1; D not resolved. CDR1 and CDR2 (germline): MNHEY, SVGAGI. This CDR3 region has 10 residues. V was cut by 9 bases and J by 4 bases, with 6 bases left in between. DNA of the CDR3: TGTGCCAGTAAAATCACTGAAGCTTTCTTT. Protein product: CASKITEAFF.

The chain has TRBV18 and TRBJ1-3; D unclear. Germline CDR1 reads KGHSH; CDR2 reads LQKENI. Trimming stripped 6 bases from V and 0 bases from J, with 6 bases between. The CDR3 length is 13 residues. CDR3 coding DNA: TGTGCCAGCTCTGAGAGCTCTGGAAACACCATATATTTT. This sequence encodes CASSESSGNTIYF. Combining the CDR3 with reference TRBV18 and TRBJ1-3 gives the whole variable domain NAGVMQNPRHLVRRRGQEARLRCSPMKGHSHVYWYRQLPEEGLKFMVYLQKENIIDESGMPKERFSAEFPKEGPSILRIQQVVRGDSAAYFCASSESSGNTIYFGEGSWLTVV.

The chain combines TRBV28 with TRBJ1-6; possibly TRBD1 for D (5 bases). CDR1 is MDHEN, CDR2 SYDVKM, per germline. Trimming cost V 1 base and J 5 bases, with 18 bases left between them. This CDR3 region has 18 residues. In DNA, the CDR3 is TGTGCCAGCAGTTTATCGGGAGGGGCCGACTTTAATAATTCACCCCTCCACTTT. Protein sequence: CASSLSGGADFNNSPLHF.